This T cell receptor beta chain was retrieved from a study of blood T cell repertoires in COVID-19. Original handling: It was from reference gene primer amplification that nucleated cell counts were estimated. TCRdb's copy holds only in-frame clones and misses some; the assay was immunoSEQ multiplex PCR. The D gene and trimming were derived from the DNA, and the V and J assignments and clone size from that table. In the table there are 170,000 or so clones, around nine tenths of which are singletons. CDR3 length: 15 residues. The trim removed 6 bases at V and 4 bases at J, leaving 3 bases unmatched. The V gene's germline CDR1 is MNHEY and CDR2 SVGEGT.

The TCR was taken from a man in his fifties with acute or convalescent COVID-19. This sequence joins TRBV6-2 or TRBV6-3 and TRBJ2-3; 14 positions match TRBD2. The sample comprised peripheral blood. DNA for the CDR3: TGTGCCAGCAGCTCGACTAGCGGGGGGGCAGATACGCAGTATTTT. Encoded protein: CASSSTSGGADTQYF.